This T cell receptor (beta chain) came from a study of T cells in localized non-small cell lung cancer (dated by TCRdb to the early 2020s). General notes on the study: Comparing tumors with uninvolved tumor-adjacent lungs, the study looked at the T cell repertoires of hundreds of patients with early-stage NSCLC. The cohort was made up of around 220 treatment-naive NSCLC patients whose localized lung tumors had been resected. NSCLC patients had a mean age of approximately 72 years, and 129 were male and 107 female.

The germline V gene yields MNHGY for CDR1 and SAAAGT for CDR2. The CDR3, from cysteine to phenylalanine, totals 14 residues. The CDR3 DNA has 42 bases and is translated from base 1. The germline ends are 17 bases apart after V is trimmed by 5 bases and J by 7 bases. With respect to this clone: No antigen is known for it. No clone much larger than this one lies a single base away; base qualities are absent.

TCR beta CDR3 regions were sequenced from DNA using the immunoSEQ Assay. Regarding the original processing steps: T cell density was computed as TCR beta template counts normalized to usable DNA estimated by amplifying housekeeping genes. Using the preseqR package, richness was estimated by extrapolating to 120,000 templates for tissue samples and 400,000 templates for PBMC samples. Clonality was defined by subtracting Pielou's evenness from one. Tissue-enriched TCRs were identified through differential abundance testing performed on productive amino-acid clonotypes, with a minimum total count of 5 and an alpha of 0.1. The Jaccard Index and the Morisita Overlap Index were used to measure repertoire overlap between compartments. GLIPH clustered TCR beta CDR3s with public tetramer-defined viral CDR3s; viral motifs required at least three viral sequences plus V-gene enrichment. TCRdb took this table from immuneACCESS and kept in-frame rearrangements with V and J called. Such tables lack part of the clones; where checked against another copy, unresolved V genes explain under half of the gap, and the rest is unexplained. V and J calls and clone size are those listed in that table; D and trimming were worked out from the DNA. The sample includes 10,000 to 12,000 clones, with nearly 50% observed a single time. Jointly, the top ten make up 4.2% of the sample.

Paper-wide results and their limitations: Because the study design was exploratory, TCR variables were selected using unadjusted p-values without false-discovery rate correction. A median of roughly 50 of the top 100 tumor clones turned up in the paired uninvolved adjacent lung, and under 30 of those clones also ranked among the top 100 of that same adjacent lung. Higher T cell density in blood was associated with longer overall survival, whereas higher clonality in adjacent lung was associated with shorter survival. The highest T cell clonality was observed in uninvolved tumor-adjacent lung, where clonality exceeded that of tumor, suggesting that antigenic responses were more focused in uninvolved tumor-adjacent lung. Because multi-region sequencing of the tumors was not done, intratumor heterogeneity could not be ruled out.

The V and J segments used are TRBV6-8 and TRBJ1-2; TRBD1 is a weak D gene call, 5 bases matching. The receptor comes from a woman between 35 and 70 years old with stage II squamous cell lung carcinoma. The source was lymph node tissue, collected before any cancer treatment. The nucleotide sequence reads as follows: TGTGCCAGCAGTGTCTCAGGTTCTAGGGGTGGCTACACCTTC. Its translation is CASSVSGSRGGYTF.